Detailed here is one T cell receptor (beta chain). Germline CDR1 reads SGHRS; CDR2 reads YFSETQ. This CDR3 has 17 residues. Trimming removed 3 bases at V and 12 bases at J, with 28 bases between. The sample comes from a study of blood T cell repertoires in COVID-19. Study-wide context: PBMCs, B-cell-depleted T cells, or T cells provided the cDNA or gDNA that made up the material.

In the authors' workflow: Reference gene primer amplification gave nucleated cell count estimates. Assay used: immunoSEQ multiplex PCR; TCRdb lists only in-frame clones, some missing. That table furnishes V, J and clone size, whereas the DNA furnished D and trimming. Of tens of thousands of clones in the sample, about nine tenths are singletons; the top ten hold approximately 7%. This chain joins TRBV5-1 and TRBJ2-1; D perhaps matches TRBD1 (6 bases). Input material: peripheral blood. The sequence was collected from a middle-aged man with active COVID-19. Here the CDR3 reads CASSSYGLGAGAVGQFF. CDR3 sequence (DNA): TGCGCCAGCAGCTCCTATGGACTCGGAGCAGGGGCCGTAGGGCAGTTCTTC.